The rows below give T cell receptor beta chains drawn from one sample of a study of cytomegalovirus exposure and HLA in healthy donors. The repertoire was sequenced with immunoSEQ multiplex PCR; TCRdb's copy has only in-frame clones and lacks some. This table has about 150,000 clones, 70% to 80% appearing once. Sequenced material: PBMCs. Receptors originate from a man aged 30-40 years in good health and CMV-seropositive. The CDR3 runs from the conserved cysteine through the conserved F or W. The order of the fields is clone size, D gene, V gene, J gene, CDR3 protein, CDR3 DNA. D genes are given only for firm matches. The size of a clone is reported for some rows only, either as once, few or many, or as a class for expanded clones.

clone size: NA
D gene: NA
V gene: TRBV7-9
J gene: TRBJ2-1
CDR3 protein: CASSPQGYHEQFF
CDR3 DNA: TGTGCCAGCAGCCCCCAGGGTTATCATGAGCAGTTCTTC

clone size: NA
D gene: NA
V gene: TRBV9
J gene: TRBJ1-1
CDR3 protein: CASSKTVGSDTEAFF
CDR3 DNA: TGTGCCAGCAGCAAAACAGTGGGGAGTGACACTGAAGCTTTCTTT

clone size: NA
D gene: TRBD1
V gene: TRBV6-1
J gene: TRBJ1-6
CDR3 protein: CASDRALNSPLHF
CDR3 DNA: TGTGCCAGCGACAGGGCACTAAATTCACCCCTCCACTTT

clone size: NA
D gene: NA
V gene: TRBV6-1
J gene: TRBJ2-1
CDR3 protein: CASATGYSYNEQFF
CDR3 DNA: TGTGCCAGCGCCACAGGGTATTCCTACAATGAGCAGTTCTTC

clone size: NA
D gene: TRBD2
V gene: TRBV9
J gene: TRBJ2-3
CDR3 protein: CASSGLAGGRTDTQYF
CDR3 DNA: TGTGCCAGCAGCGGGCTAGCGGGGGGTCGCACAGATACGCAGTATTTT

clone size: NA
D gene: TRBD1
V gene: TRBV18
J gene: TRBJ2-3
CDR3 protein: CASSPGQGGTDTQYF
CDR3 DNA: TGTGCCAGCTCACCGGGACAGGGAGGCACAGATACGCAGTATTTT

clone size: NA
D gene: TRBD2
V gene: TRBV7-2
J gene: TRBJ2-2
CDR3 protein: CASSLGLAGRSLRELFF
CDR3 DNA: TGTGCCAGCAGCTTAGGCCTAGCGGGGAGATCTCTCCGGGAGCTGTTTTTT

clone size: NA
D gene: TRBD1
V gene: TRBV30
J gene: TRBJ2-7
CDR3 protein: CAWRRDRGQHFYF
CDR3 DNA: TGTGCCTGGAGGCGGGACAGGGGACAACATTTTTACTTC

clone size: NA
D gene: TRBD1
V gene: TRBV18
J gene: TRBJ2-1
CDR3 protein: CASSPGQGSYNEQFF
CDR3 DNA: TGTGCCAGCTCACCTGGACAGGGCTCCTACAATGAGCAGTTCTTC

clone size: NA
D gene: TRBD1
V gene: TRBV28
J gene: TRBJ2-5
CDR3 protein: CASIPGGQGSGETQYF
CDR3 DNA: TGTGCCAGCATTCCAGGGGGACAGGGGTCCGGGGAGACCCAGTACTTC

clone size: NA
D gene: NA
V gene: TRBV28
J gene: TRBJ1-2
CDR3 protein: CASNWQGYGYTF
CDR3 DNA: TGTGCCAGCAACTGGCAGGGCTATGGCTACACCTTC

clone size: NA
D gene: NA
V gene: TRBV5-6
J gene: TRBJ1-6
CDR3 protein: CASSFDRLGSPLHF
CDR3 DNA: TGTGCCAGCAGCTTTGACAGGCTGGGTTCACCCCTCCACTTT

clone size: once
D gene: NA
V gene: TRBV14
J gene: TRBJ1-2
CDR3 protein: CASSRGTLTANYGYTF
CDR3 DNA: TGTGCCAGCAGCAGGGGGACCCTAACAGCTAACTATGGCTACACCTTC

clone size: NA
D gene: TRBD1
V gene: TRBV11-2
J gene: TRBJ1-2
CDR3 protein: CASSDPTRQGTYGYTF
CDR3 DNA: TGTGCCAGCAGTGACCCCACGCGACAGGGGACCTATGGCTACACCTTC

clone size: NA
D gene: NA
V gene: TRBV9
J gene: TRBJ1-1
CDR3 protein: CASSVEGREITEAFF
CDR3 DNA: TGTGCCAGCAGCGTAGAAGGCAGGGAAATCACTGAAGCTTTCTTT

clone size: many
D gene: TRBD1
V gene: TRBV10-1
J gene: TRBJ2-1
CDR3 protein: CASSEGQGGNEQFF
CDR3 DNA: TGCGCCAGCAGTGAAGGACAGGGAGGCAATGAGCAGTTCTTC

clone size: NA
D gene: TRBD1
V gene: TRBV30
J gene: TRBJ2-1
CDR3 protein: CASTGGFLNSYNEQFF
CDR3 DNA: TGTGCCAGTACAGGGGGCTTTTTAAACTCCTACAATGAGCAGTTCTTC

clone size: NA
D gene: TRBD1
V gene: TRBV27
J gene: TRBJ1-5
CDR3 protein: CASRTPGTASRNQPQHF
CDR3 DNA: TGTGCCAGCAGAACCCCCGGGACAGCTTCTCGGAATCAGCCCCAGCATTTT

clone size: NA
D gene: TRBD2
V gene: TRBV7-3
J gene: TRBJ2-1
CDR3 protein: CASSKTSGTSYNEQFF
CDR3 DNA: TGTGCCAGCAGCAAGACTAGCGGGACCTCCTACAATGAGCAGTTCTTC

clone size: NA
D gene: NA
V gene: TRBV5-4
J gene: TRBJ2-1
CDR3 protein: CASSLGGEEQFF
CDR3 DNA: TGTGCCAGCAGCTTGGGTGGGGAGGAGCAGTTCTTC

clone size: few
D gene: TRBD1
V gene: TRBV28
J gene: TRBJ1-2
CDR3 protein: CASSFMFGTGLVGYTF
CDR3 DNA: TGTGCCAGCAGTTTTATGTTCGGGACAGGCTTAGTTGGCTACACCTTC

clone size: NA
D gene: NA
V gene: TRBV5-6
J gene: TRBJ2-1
CDR3 protein: CASSLGQNEQFF
CDR3 DNA: TGTGCCAGCAGCTTGGGACAGAATGAGCAGTTCTTC

clone size: NA
D gene: TRBD2
V gene: TRBV28
J gene: TRBJ2-1
CDR3 protein: CASSDFPPLSGANEQFF
CDR3 DNA: TGTGCCAGCAGTGACTTCCCTCCTCTAAGCGGGGCCAATGAGCAGTTCTTC

clone size: NA
D gene: TRBD1
V gene: TRBV7-9
J gene: TRBJ2-3
CDR3 protein: CASSAIQGAGTDTQYF
CDR3 DNA: TGTGCCAGCAGCGCCATACAGGGGGCTGGCACAGATACGCAGTATTTT

clone size: NA
D gene: NA
V gene: TRBV7-2
J gene: TRBJ2-7
CDR3 protein: CASSLGFRDSAYEQYF
CDR3 DNA: TGTGCCAGCAGCTTAGGTTTCCGGGATTCCGCCTACGAGCAGTACTTC

clone size: NA
D gene: TRBD1
V gene: TRBV11-3
J gene: TRBJ2-1
CDR3 protein: CASSLRTGVEQFF
CDR3 DNA: TGTGCCAGCAGCTTAAGAACAGGGGTAGAGCAGTTCTTC

clone size: NA
D gene: TRBD1
V gene: TRBV15
J gene: TRBJ2-7
CDR3 protein: CATSRDRGSYEQYF
CDR3 DNA: TGTGCCACCAGCAGGGACAGGGGTTCCTACGAGCAGTACTTC

clone size: NA
D gene: NA
V gene: TRBV7-9
J gene: TRBJ2-7
CDR3 protein: CASSLAGGFSGEQYF
CDR3 DNA: TGTGCCAGCAGCTTAGCAGGAGGGTTCTCGGGGGAGCAGTACTTC

clone size: NA
D gene: TRBD1
V gene: TRBV27
J gene: TRBJ1-2
CDR3 protein: CASGDRPYGYTF
CDR3 DNA: TGTGCCAGCGGGGACAGGCCCTATGGCTACACCTTC

clone size: few
D gene: TRBD1
V gene: TRBV15
J gene: TRBJ1-2
CDR3 protein: CATSRDRVGYGYTF
CDR3 DNA: TGTGCCACCAGCAGGGACAGGGTAGGCTATGGCTACACCTTC

clone size: NA
D gene: NA
V gene: TRBV27
J gene: TRBJ2-2
CDR3 protein: CASSLYSGQNTGELFF
CDR3 DNA: TGTGCCAGCAGTTTATATAGCGGACAGAACACCGGGGAGCTGTTTTTT

clone size: few
D gene: TRBD1
V gene: TRBV28
J gene: TRBJ2-7
CDR3 protein: CASRDRGPEQYF
CDR3 DNA: TGTGCCAGCAGGGACAGGGGGCCCGAGCAGTACTTC

clone size: NA
D gene: TRBD2
V gene: TRBV27
J gene: TRBJ2-7
CDR3 protein: CASSFGLAGSYEQYF
CDR3 DNA: TGTGCCAGCAGTTTTGGTCTAGCGGGGTCCTACGAGCAGTACTTC

clone size: NA
D gene: TRBD2
V gene: TRBV7-9
J gene: TRBJ2-7
CDR3 protein: CASSSGLAGDEQYF
CDR3 DNA: TGTGCCAGCAGCTCGGGACTAGCGGGAGACGAGCAGTACTTC

clone size: NA
D gene: TRBD1
V gene: TRBV5-1
J gene: TRBJ1-1
CDR3 protein: CASSLQGGAEAFF
CDR3 DNA: TGCGCCAGCAGCCTACAGGGGGGGGCTGAAGCTTTCTTT

clone size: NA
D gene: TRBD2
V gene: TRBV10-3
J gene: TRBJ2-7
CDR3 protein: CAVTSGSDYEQYF
CDR3 DNA: TGTGCCGTCACTAGCGGGAGTGACTACGAGCAGTACTTC

clone size: NA
D gene: NA
V gene: TRBV5-1
J gene: TRBJ2-7
CDR3 protein: CASSFQGSYEQYF
CDR3 DNA: TGCGCCAGCAGCTTTCAGGGTTCCTACGAGCAGTACTTC

clone size: NA
D gene: NA
V gene: TRBV19
J gene: TRBJ1-1
CDR3 protein: CASRLQPGTPRNTEAFF
CDR3 DNA: TGTGCCAGCCGCCTGCAACCGGGGACACCAAGGAACACTGAAGCTTTCTTT

clone size: NA
D gene: NA
V gene: TRBV11-2
J gene: TRBJ1-1
CDR3 protein: CASTTLAVNTEAFF
CDR3 DNA: TGTGCCAGCACCACACTAGCGGTGAACACTGAAGCTTTCTTT

clone size: NA
D gene: NA
V gene: TRBV12-5
J gene: TRBJ2-2
CDR3 protein: CASGSPTQGRGSGELFF
CDR3 DNA: TGTGCTAGTGGTTCGCCGACCCAGGGGAGAGGTTCAGGGGAGCTGTTTTTT

clone size: few
D gene: NA
V gene: TRBV28
J gene: TRBJ1-5
CDR3 protein: CASSFGGGQPQHF
CDR3 DNA: TGTGCCAGCAGTTTTGGGGGGGGACAGCCCCAGCATTTT

clone size: few
D gene: NA
V gene: TRBV25-1
J gene: TRBJ1-2
CDR3 protein: CASSDLTPNYGYTF
CDR3 DNA: TGTGCCAGCAGTGACCTCACACCAAACTATGGCTACACCTTC

clone size: NA
D gene: NA
V gene: TRBV2
J gene: TRBJ2-1
CDR3 protein: CASSDGRGPREQFF
CDR3 DNA: TGTGCCAGCAGTGATGGCAGGGGACCCCGGGAGCAGTTCTTC

clone size: few
D gene: NA
V gene: TRBV11-1
J gene: TRBJ1-4
CDR3 protein: CASRGGTKNEKLFF
CDR3 DNA: TGTGCCAGCAGGGGGGGGACTAAGAATGAAAAACTGTTTTTT

clone size: NA
D gene: NA
V gene: TRBV6-1
J gene: TRBJ2-1
CDR3 protein: CASSPKGSYNEQFF
CDR3 DNA: TGTGCCAGCAGTCCCAAGGGGTCCTACAATGAGCAGTTCTTC

clone size: NA
D gene: NA
V gene: TRBV15
J gene: TRBJ2-3
CDR3 protein: CATSERGDTQYF
CDR3 DNA: TGTGCCACCAGCGAACGAGGAGATACGCAGTATTTT

clone size: NA
D gene: TRBD2
V gene: TRBV29-1
J gene: TRBJ2-5
CDR3 protein: CSVEGLGGGETQYF
CDR3 DNA: TGCAGCGTTGAGGGACTAGGGGGAGGAGAGACCCAGTACTTC